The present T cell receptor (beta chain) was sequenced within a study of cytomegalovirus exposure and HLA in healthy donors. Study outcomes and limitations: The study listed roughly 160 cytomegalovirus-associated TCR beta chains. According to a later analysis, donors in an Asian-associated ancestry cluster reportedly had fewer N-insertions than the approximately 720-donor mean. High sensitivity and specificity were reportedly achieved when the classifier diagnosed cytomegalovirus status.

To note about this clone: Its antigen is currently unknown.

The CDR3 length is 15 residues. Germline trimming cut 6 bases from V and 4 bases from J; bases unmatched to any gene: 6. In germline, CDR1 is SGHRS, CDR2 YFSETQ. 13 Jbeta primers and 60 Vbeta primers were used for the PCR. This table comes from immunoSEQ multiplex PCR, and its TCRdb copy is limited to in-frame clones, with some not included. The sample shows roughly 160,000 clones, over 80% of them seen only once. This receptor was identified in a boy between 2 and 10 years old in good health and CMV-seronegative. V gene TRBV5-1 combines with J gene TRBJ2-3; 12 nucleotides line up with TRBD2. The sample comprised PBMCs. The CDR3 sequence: CASTPSGGASDTQYF. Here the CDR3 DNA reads TGCGCCAGCACCCCTAGCGGGGGGGCCTCAGATACGCAGTATTTT. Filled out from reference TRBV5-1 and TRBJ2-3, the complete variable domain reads KAGVTQTPRYLIKTRGQQVTLSCSPISGHRSVSWYQQTPGQGLQFLFEYFSETQRNKGNFPGRFSGRQFSNSRSEMNVSTLELGDSALYLCASTPSGGASDTQYFGPGTRLTVL.